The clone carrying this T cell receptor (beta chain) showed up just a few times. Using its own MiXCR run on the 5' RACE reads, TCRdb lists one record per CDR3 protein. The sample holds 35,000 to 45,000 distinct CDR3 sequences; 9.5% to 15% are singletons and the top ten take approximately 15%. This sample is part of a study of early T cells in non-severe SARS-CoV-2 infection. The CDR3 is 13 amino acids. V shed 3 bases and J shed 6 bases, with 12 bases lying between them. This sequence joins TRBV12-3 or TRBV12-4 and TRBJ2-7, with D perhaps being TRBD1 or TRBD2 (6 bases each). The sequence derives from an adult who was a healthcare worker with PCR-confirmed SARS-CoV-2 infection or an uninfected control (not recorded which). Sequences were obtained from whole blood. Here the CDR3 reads CASSLTGAGEQYF. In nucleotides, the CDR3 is TGTGCCAGCAGTTTGACGGGGGCCGGCGAGCAGTACTTC.